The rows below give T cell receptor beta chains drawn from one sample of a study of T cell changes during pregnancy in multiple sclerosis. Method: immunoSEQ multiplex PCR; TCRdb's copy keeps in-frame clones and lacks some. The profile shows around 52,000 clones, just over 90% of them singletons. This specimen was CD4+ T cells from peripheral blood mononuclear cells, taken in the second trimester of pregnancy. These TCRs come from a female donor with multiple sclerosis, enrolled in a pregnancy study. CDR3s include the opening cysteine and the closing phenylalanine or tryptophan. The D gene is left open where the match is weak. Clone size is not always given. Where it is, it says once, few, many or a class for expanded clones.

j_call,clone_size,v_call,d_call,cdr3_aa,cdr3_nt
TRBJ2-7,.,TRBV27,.,CASSLGAGLGDEQYF,TGTGCCAGCAGTTTAGGGGCAGGGCTTGGGGACGAGCAGTACTTC
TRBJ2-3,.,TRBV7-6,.,CASSLVHTDTQYF,TGTGCCAGCAGCTTAGTACACACAGATACGCAGTATTTT
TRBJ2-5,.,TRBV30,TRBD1,CAWRGDREETQYF,TGTGCCTGGAGAGGGGACAGGGAGGAGACCCAGTACTTC
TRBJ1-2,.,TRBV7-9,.,CASSLAADYGYTF,TGTGCCAGCAGCTTAGCGGCGGACTATGGCTACACCTTC
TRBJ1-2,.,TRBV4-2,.,CASSQEGALRGSDYGYTF,TGTGCCAGCAGCCAAGAGGGGGCGTTGAGGGGGTCGGACTATGGCTACACCTTC
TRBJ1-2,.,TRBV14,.,CASSQASGISYGYTF,TGTGCCAGCAGCCAAGCTTCCGGGATCAGCTATGGCTACACCTTC
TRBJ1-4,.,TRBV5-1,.,CASSLDYRAEKLFF,TGCGCCAGCAGCTTGGATTACAGGGCTGAAAAACTGTTTTTT
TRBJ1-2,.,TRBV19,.,CASSQTPPGGYTF,TGTGCCAGTAGCCAGACTCCACCGGGAGGCTACACCTTC
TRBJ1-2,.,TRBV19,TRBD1,CASSIVRGLYGYTF,TGTGCCAGTAGTATCGTCAGGGGGCTCTATGGCTACACCTTC
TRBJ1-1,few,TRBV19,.,CASSVFRLNTEAFF,TGTGCCAGTAGTGTCTTCAGGTTGAACACTGAAGCTTTCTTT
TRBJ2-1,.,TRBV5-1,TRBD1,CASSLEGRGLYNEQFF,TGCGCCAGCAGCTTGGAGGGCAGGGGGCTCTACAATGAGCAGTTCTTC